Following are 28 T cell receptor beta chains from one sample sequenced in a study of shared clonotypes between healthy human individuals. TCRdb's table, derived via immunoSEQ multiplex PCR, lists solely in-frame clones and lacks some. The sample yields approximately 2,000,000 clones, around 93% seen once. Naive CD8 cells lacked CD45RO, underwent positive selection for CCR7 and left out terminally differentiated effector memory CD45RA+ cells. Sequencing was performed on naive CD8+ T cells from PBMCs. The receptor source for this set is a man between 18 and 35 years old in good health. Some clones in this sample may be carry-over from other donors' samples.

Points on this clone: This sample also contains other DNA sequences that code for the same CDR3. The J gene is TRBJ2-3, the V gene TRBV7-2; D gene uncertain. Trimming took off 5 bases at V and 5 bases at J, with 8 bases between the two ends. The CDR3 is made up of 12 amino acids. Germline-derived CDR1 and CDR2 are SGHTA and FQGNSA. CDR3 sequence reads: CASSPRGDTQYF. In DNA, the CDR3 is TGTGCCAGCAGCCCCAGAGGAGATACGCAGTATTTT.

This rearrangement joins TRBV10-3 to TRBJ2-7; TRBD2 agrees at 9 bases. The V and J ends lost 6 bases and 2 bases, in that order; junction bases with no gene match: 5. The CDR3 consists of 14 residues. Germline CDR1 ENHRY, CDR2 SYGVKD. The CDR3 coding sequence is TGTGCCATCAGCACTAGCGGGCCCCCCTACGAGCAGTACTTC. It encodes CAISTSGPPYEQYF.

The gene calls are TRBV9 and TRBJ1-2, with 7 bases identical to TRBD1. The CDR3 sequence is 14 residues long. Looked up from germline, CDR1 is SGDLS and CDR2 is YYNGEE. V was clipped by 4 bases and J by 5 bases; unmatched bases: 8. The CDR3 is CASSSEPGGYGYTF. For the CDR3, the DNA is TGTGCCAGCAGCTCTGAGCCAGGGGGGTATGGCTACACCTTC.

The CDR3 spells CASSAPQETQYF. The CDR3 DNA reads as TGTGCCAGCAGTGCCCCACAAGAGACCCAGTACTTC. The V and J genes are TRBV25-1 and TRBJ2-5; no firm D call. V lost 4 bases to trimming and J lost 2 bases, with 5 bases between them. Germline V gene sequence: CDR1 MGHDK, CDR2 SYGVNS. This CDR3 is built from 12 residues.

This clone was seen a few times. This sequence joins TRBV27 and TRBJ1-2; a possible D gene is TRBD1 (5 bases). The V and J ends lost 6 bases and 4 bases respectively, with 12 bases between them. From germline, CDR1 is MNHEY and CDR2 SMNVEV (reference sequence). The CDR3 spans 13 residues. The CDR3 coding sequence is TGTGCCAGCAGCCCAGGGAGTAGCTATGGCTACACCTTC. Translating it yields CASSPGSSYGYTF.

The chain employs TRBV4-3 and TRBJ1-1; D possibly corresponds to TRBD1 (5 bases). V lost 4 bases and J lost 6, with 15 bases in between. This CDR3 comprises 14 residues. The germline V gene encodes CDR1 LGHNA and CDR2 YSLEER. Here the CDR3 reads CASSPRGGTPEAFF. In DNA form, the CDR3 reads TGCGCCAGCAGCCCACGCGGGGGGACCCCTGAAGCTTTCTTT.

This clone was observed once. V gene TRBV28 combines with J gene TRBJ2-2, with D possibly TRBD2 on 5 matching bases. The germline V and J ends were trimmed by 6 bases and 6 bases, with 11 bases remaining between them. Per the germline V gene, CDR1 is MDHEN and CDR2 is SYDVKM. The CDR3 runs to 13 residues. CDR3 DNA sequence: TGTGCCAGCAGACCCAGCGGCGCCGGGGAGCTGTTTTTT. This codes for CASRPSGAGELFF.

To note about this clone: Other nucleotide sequences in the sample specify the same CDR3. The chain joins TRBV5-6 to TRBJ2-1, with no clear D. This CDR3 is 12 amino acids long. The germline CDR1 and CDR2 sequences are SGHDT and YYEEEE. The germline V and J ends were trimmed by 2 bases and 5 bases, with 5 bases remaining between them. The DNA for the CDR3 is TGTGCCAGCAGCTTACCCAACAATGAGCAGTTCTTC. Translating it yields CASSLPNNEQFF.

The V call is TRBV4-1, the J call TRBJ2-1; D remains ambiguous. The V gene lost 4 bases and the J gene lost 6 bases, with 10 bases spanning the gap. Per germline, CDR1 MGHRA and CDR2 YSYEKL. The CDR3 length is 13 residues. The CDR3: CASSPLDGNEQFF. As DNA, the CDR3 is TGCGCCAGCAGCCCCCTCGACGGCAATGAGCAGTTCTTC.

The chain recombines TRBV18 with TRBJ2-7; 11 nucleotides align to TRBD2. The germline gives CDR1 KGHSH, CDR2 LQKENI. The trim removed 6 bases at V and 7 bases at J, leaving 20 bases unmatched. The CDR3 has 18 amino acids. CDR3 sequence: CASSVARPASGRRWEQYF. CDR3 in DNA: TGTGCCAGCTCCGTAGCCCGTCCGGCTAGCGGGAGGCGGTGGGAGCAGTACTTC.

This clone came up once. Here the CDR3 reads CASSARGSGYGYTF. The CDR3 DNA is TGTGCCAGCAGCGCCAGGGGGTCAGGCTATGGCTACACCTTC. The rearrangement uses TRBV7-2 and TRBJ1-2; 7 nucleotides align to TRBD1. V lost 5 bases to trimming and J lost 4 bases; unmatched junction nucleotides: 7. This CDR3 has 14 amino acids. Germline CDR1 and CDR2: SGHTA and FQGNSA.

This chain connects TRBV27 to TRBJ2-7; possibly TRBD2 for D (5 bases). V lost 4 bases to trimming and J lost 7 bases, with 14 bases between them. Per the germline V gene, CDR1 is MNHEY and CDR2 is SMNVEV (reference sequence). This CDR3 is built from 13 residues. The CDR3 DNA sequence: TGTGCCAGCAGTTCATGGGCCCCGGGGGAGCAGTACTTC. Protein: CASSSWAPGEQYF.

Turning to this clone: This specimen includes other DNA sequences encoding the same CDR3. The chain recombines TRBV27 with TRBJ2-1; 10 positions match TRBD1. The CDR3 covers 15 residues. Trimming cost V 5 bases and J 4 bases; bases outside gene matches: 5. In germline, CDR1 is MNHEY, CDR2 SMNVEV (reference sequence). The CDR3 DNA reads TGTGCCAGCAGTCTCGGGACAGGGGCTTACAATGAGCAGTTCTTC. Translated, it gives CASSLGTGAYNEQFF.

The CDR3 protein is CASSLPERTGTDTQYF. CDR3 nucleotide sequence: TGTGCCAGTAGCCTCCCTGAGCGGACAGGAACAGATACGCAGTATTTT. The chain recombines TRBV19 with TRBJ2-3; 7 bases align to TRBD1. Trimming at V came to 6 bases and at J to 3 bases, leaving 12 bases not matched to a gene. The CDR3 loop spans 16 amino acids. Per germline, CDR1 LNHDA and CDR2 SQIVND (reference sequence).

V usage is TRBV28 and J usage is TRBJ2-2; TRBD1 might be the D (6 bases). Germline-derived CDR1 and CDR2 are MDHEN and SYDVKM. The CDR3 is 16 residues long. V lost 9 bases and J lost 5, with 22 bases in between. The CDR3 sequence: CASSSYPGAATGELFF. The DNA for the CDR3 is TGTGCCAGTTCCTCTTACCCAGGGGCCGCTACCGGGGAGCTGTTTTTT. Using reference TRBV28 and TRBJ2-2 for the parts outside the CDR3, the full variable domain is DVKVTQSSRYLVKRTGEKVFLECVQDMDHENMFWYRQDPGLGLRLIYFSYDVKMKEKGDIPEGYSVSREKKERFSLILESASTNQTSMYLCASSSYPGAATGELFFGEGSRLTVL.

This chain uses TRBV2 with TRBJ2-2; 9 bases fit TRBD2. The CDR3 extends over 21 amino acids. Trimming took 11 bases from V and 0 from J; bases not matched to a gene: 25. Germline-derived CDR1 and CDR2 are SNHLY and FYNNEI. The CDR3 region has the DNA TGTGCCTGGTTCGGACAGGAAAAAGCCAAAGCGGGAGGCTCGAACACCGGGGAGCTGTTTTTT. Its protein product is CAWFGQEKAKAGGSNTGELFF.

V gene TRBV28 combines with J gene TRBJ2-7; tentatively, D is TRBD2 (6 bases). V lost 10 bases and J 0 bases, leaving 19 bases between the germline ends. The CDR3 runs to 15 residues. Germline V gene data show CDR1 as MDHEN and CDR2 as SYDVKM. CDR3 in amino acids: CATNPGTEGSYEQYF. CDR3 DNA sequence: TGTGCCACCAATCCCGGGACTGAGGGCTCCTACGAGCAGTACTTC. Full variable domain (outside the CDR3, taken from reference TRBV28 and TRBJ2-7): DVKVTQSSRYLVKRTGEKVFLECVQDMDHENMFWYRQDPGLGLRLIYFSYDVKMKEKGDIPEGYSVSREKKERFSLILESASTNQTSMYLCATNPGTEGSYEQYFGPGTRLTVT.

The chain uses TRBV14 and TRBJ2-7; D is unresolved. Germline values: CDR1 SGHDN, CDR2 FVKESK. V lost 5 bases and J lost 1, with 15 bases in between. The CDR3 runs 15 residues. This CDR3 is CASSSRTWKSYEQYF. CDR3 DNA: TGTGCCAGCAGCTCGCGGACGTGGAAATCCTACGAGCAGTACTTC.

V gene TRBV2 combines with J gene TRBJ2-7; no clear D. The germline CDR1 and CDR2 sequences are SNHLY and FYNNEI. This CDR3 comprises 14 residues. V dropped 0 bases and J dropped 9 bases, with 15 bases sitting between them. CDR3 bases: TGTGCCAGCAGTGAAGCGCTGACGGCTTACCGGCAGTACTTC. Protein product: CASSEALTAYRQYF.

V usage is TRBV4-1 and J usage is TRBJ2-2, with a possible D match to TRBD2 (5 bases). Germline V lookup: CDR1 MGHRA, CDR2 YSYEKL. Between the trimmed V and J ends, which lost 0 bases and 3 bases, there was a span of 14 bases. The CDR3 contains 17 residues. This CDR3 is CASSQDPEEGYTGELFF. The CDR3 DNA reads as TGCGCCAGCAGCCAAGATCCGGAAGAGGGTTACACCGGGGAGCTGTTTTTT.

This clone was picked up one time. The chain employs TRBV30 and TRBJ2-7; 10 bases line up with TRBD2. Trimming cost V 8 bases and J 2 bases; bases outside gene matches: 6. The CDR3 runs 13 residues. Germline assignment: CDR1 GTSNPN and CDR2 SVGIG (reference sequence). In nucleotides, the CDR3 is TGTGCCGGAAGGACTAGCGGAACCTACGAGCAGTACTTC. Translated: CAGRTSGTYEQYF.

The chain is built from TRBV9 and TRBJ2-3; 8 nucleotides line up with TRBD2. V lost 4 bases to trimming and J lost 2 bases; unmatched junction nucleotides: 12. CDR1 is SGDLS, CDR2 YYNGEE, per germline. This CDR3 is built from 17 residues. The DNA of the CDR3 is TGTGCCAGCAGCCCCCGGACTAGCACATCCCCCACAGATACGCAGTATTTT. This encodes CASSPRTSTSPTDTQYF. The variable domain in full, completed from reference TRBV9 and TRBJ2-3, reads DSGVTQTPKHLITATGQRVTLRCSPRSGDLSVYWYQQSLDQGLQFLIQYYNGEERAKGNILERFSAQQFPDLHSELNLSSLELGDSALYFCASSPRTSTSPTDTQYFGPGTRLTVL.

This clone was recorded only once. The V gene is TRBV6-5, the J gene TRBJ2-7; D not resolved. CDR3 length: 14 amino acids. Trimming pared 4 bases from V and 1 base from J, leaving 11 bases between. Germline V gene data show CDR1 as MNHEY and CDR2 as SVGAGI. The CDR3 spells CASSWGPDSYEQYF. The DNA of the CDR3 is TGTGCCAGCAGTTGGGGTCCAGATTCCTACGAGCAGTACTTC.

V usage is TRBV9 and J usage is TRBJ1-1, with D tentatively TRBD1 (5 bases). The CDR3 length is 19 residues. The V end lost 3 bases, the J end lost 0 bases, and 24 bases lay between the germline ends. Germline CDR1 is SGDLS and CDR2 is YYNGEE. The CDR3 sequence: CASSAPTSGPETLNTEAFF. The DNA for the CDR3 is TGTGCCAGCAGCGCCCCGACATCAGGGCCGGAGACCTTGAACACTGAAGCTTTCTTT.

V usage is TRBV4-3 and J usage is TRBJ1-2, with 7 bases fitting TRBD1. Per the germline V gene, CDR1 is LGHNA and CDR2 is YSLEER. J lost 7 bases, V lost 6 bases, and 14 bases had no gene match. This CDR3 is built from 15 residues. CDR3 bases: TGCGCCAGCAGTCACCGCGGACAGGAGGGAGGTGGCTACACCTTC. This sequence encodes CASSHRGQEGGGYTF.

The chain recombines TRBV11-2 with TRBJ1-2; D is uncertain. The V end was cut by 7 bases, the J end by 0 bases, with 21 bases between. Germline V gene sequence: CDR1 SGHAT, CDR2 FQNNGV. The CDR3 sequence is 17 residues long. The CDR3 region has the DNA TGTGCCAGCAACTTCGGGTCGGGAAGGTTTCCTAACTATGGCTACACCTTC. As protein: CASNFGSGRFPNYGYTF.

A word on this clone: Other nucleotide sequences in the sample specify the same CDR3. The chain recombines TRBV28 with TRBJ2-7; D not certain. The CDR3 extends over 12 amino acids. The V end was cut by 1 base, the J end by 4 bases, with 5 bases between. Germline CDR1 and CDR2: MDHEN and SYDVKM. In DNA, the CDR3 is TGTGCCAGCAGTTTATCCTTTTACGAGCAGTACTTC. This encodes CASSLSFYEQYF.

The chain couples TRBV27 to TRBJ1-1; D might be TRBD1 (5 bases). The germline gives CDR1 MNHEY, CDR2 SMNVEV (reference sequence). V was cut by 2 bases and J by 3 bases, with 16 bases left in between. This CDR3 spans 16 amino acids. The CDR3 is CASSLGSLGVDTEAFF. For the CDR3, the DNA is TGTGCCAGCAGTTTAGGTTCGCTAGGGGTGGACACTGAAGCTTTCTTT.